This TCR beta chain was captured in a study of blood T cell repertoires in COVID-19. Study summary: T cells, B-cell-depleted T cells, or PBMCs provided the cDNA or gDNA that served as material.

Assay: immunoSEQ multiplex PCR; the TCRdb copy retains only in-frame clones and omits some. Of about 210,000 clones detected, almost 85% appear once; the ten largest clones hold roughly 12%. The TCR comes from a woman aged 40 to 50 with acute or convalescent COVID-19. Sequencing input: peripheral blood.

CDR3 DNA sequence: TGTGCCACCAGCAGAGGGGGGGCCTACAATGAGCAGTTCTTC. This gives the protein CATSRGGAYNEQFF. The V and J genes are TRBV15 and TRBJ2-1; D is possibly TRBD2 (6 bases). The V end lost 1 base, the J end lost 2 bases, and 6 bases lay between the germline ends. CDR1 and CDR2 (germline): LNHNV, YYDKDF (reference sequence). CDR3 size: 14 residues.